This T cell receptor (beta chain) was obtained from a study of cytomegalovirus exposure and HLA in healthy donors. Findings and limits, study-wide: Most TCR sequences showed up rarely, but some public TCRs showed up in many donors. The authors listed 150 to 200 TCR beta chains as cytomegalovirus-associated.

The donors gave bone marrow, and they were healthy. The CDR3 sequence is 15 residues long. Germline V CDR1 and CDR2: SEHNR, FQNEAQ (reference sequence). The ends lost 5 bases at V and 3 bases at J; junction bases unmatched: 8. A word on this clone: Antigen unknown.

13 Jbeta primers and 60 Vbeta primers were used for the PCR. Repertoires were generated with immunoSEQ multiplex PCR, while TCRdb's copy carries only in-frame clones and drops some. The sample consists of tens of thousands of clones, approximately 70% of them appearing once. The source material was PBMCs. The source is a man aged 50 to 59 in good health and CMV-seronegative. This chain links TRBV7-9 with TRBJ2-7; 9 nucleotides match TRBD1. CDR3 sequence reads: CASSGGQGGVYEQYF. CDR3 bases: TGTGCCAGCAGCGGGGGACAGGGAGGGGTCTACGAGCAGTACTTC.